This T cell receptor (beta chain) stems from a study of T-cell reconstitution after alpha-beta-depleted transplantation in children. In this sample, this clonotype turned up many times. As yet, its antigen is unknown. A TCRbeta library incorporating unique molecular identifiers was prepared. TCRdb analysed the PCR reads with MiXCR anew, one entry per CDR3 protein. Here the sample spans about 220,000 distinct CDR3 sequences, about a sixth being singletons. Overall study results and limits: Newly generated T cells supplied most T-cell counts and diversity one year post-transplant. Approximately two months post-transplant, alpha-beta T cells reportedly originated from several hundred expanded graft clones.

Sample: PBMCs, mostly from graft donor cells, taken 360 days after TCRalphabeta/CD19-depleted stem cell transplant. This clonotype originated in a male patient aged 2-10 years who had a stem cell transplant for acute lymphoblastic leukemia, so the T cells may come from the graft donor.

The CDR3 region is CASSSDTSGDYEQYF. The CDR3 nucleotides are TGCGCCAGCAGCTCGGACACCTCAGGGGACTACGAGCAGTACTTC. V and J are TRBV5-1 and TRBJ2-7; D may be TRBD1 (6 bases). Looked up from germline, CDR1 is SGHRS and CDR2 is YFSETQ. Trimming left V 3 bases short and J 3 bases short, with 16 bases between. This CDR3 has 15 residues.